This T cell receptor beta chain was retrieved from a study of T-cell memory formation after mild COVID-19. At the level of the study: Largely donor-specific TCR clusters were found.

As for this clonotype: Its specificity is not known.

Libraries for TCRalpha and TCRbeta carried sample barcodes and unique molecular identifiers via 5'RACE. MiXCR, run by TCRdb on the 5' RACE reads, gives a single entry per CDR3 protein. The sample lists about 340,000 distinct CDR3 sequences, 15% occurring once. Study-wide results and limits: Contracting clones, day 15 to 85, had balanced CD4/CD8, and later expanders favored CD4+. Among contracting clones, CD4+ were mainly CM/EM and CD8+ enriched in EMRA.

This CDR3 spans 15 amino acids. V lost 1 base and J lost 1, with 9 bases in between. Germline-derived CDR1 and CDR2 are SGHNT and YYREEE (reference sequence). This clonotype was sampled from a man aged 18-30 years who had mild COVID-19 (a few samples of this study predate the infection). Cell type and time point are not known. Sequenced material: PBMCs or a T cell subset sorted from them (not recorded which). The rearrangement links TRBV5-4 to TRBJ2-1; D is undetermined. The CDR3 reads CASSLSVGSYNEQFF. CDR3 in DNA: TGTGCCAGCAGCTTGAGCGTGGGGTCCTACAATGAGCAGTTCTTC.